The next 14 T cell receptor beta chains were all read from a single sample in a study of T cell changes during pregnancy in multiple sclerosis. Using immunoSEQ multiplex PCR, the repertoire was profiled, and TCRdb retains in-frame clones only, with some absent. The table shows 55,000 to 70,000 clones, with around 91% occurring only once. Specimen: peripheral blood, collected in the third trimester of pregnancy. Source of these receptors: a female donor in good health, enrolled as a control in a pregnancy study.

The chain links TRBV5-6 to TRBJ2-1; D is unclear. Germline V CDR1 and CDR2: SGHDT, YYEEEE. The CDR3 contains 15 residues. Trimming removed 4 bases at V and 1 base at J, with 12 bases between. This CDR3 reads CASSLNYQSYNEQFF. In nucleotides, the CDR3 is TGTGCCAGCAGCCTCAACTATCAGTCCTACAATGAGCAGTTCTTC. Looking up the rest from reference TRBV5-6 and TRBJ2-1 gives the full variable domain: DAGVTQSPTHLIKTRGQQVTLRCSPKSGHDTVSWYQQALGQGPQFIFQYYEEEERQRGNFPDRFSGHQFPNYSSELNVNALLLGDSALYLCASSLNYQSYNEQFFGPGTRLTVL.

This clone was picked up one time. This chain connects TRBV4-3 to TRBJ1-4; D is unclear. CDR1 is LGHNA, CDR2 YSLEER, per germline. Trimming shortened V by 0 bases and J by 0 bases, and 11 bases separated the two germline ends. The CDR3 loop spans 17 amino acids. CDR3: CASSQEFPLSTNEKLFF. The CDR3 nucleotides read TGCGCCAGCAGCCAAGAGTTTCCTCTTTCAACTAATGAAAAACTGTTTTTT.

This clone was counted a single time. The junction does not match germline at one end; this may be a read error. V gene TRBV7-7 combines with J gene TRBJ2-7; the match to TRBD1 covers 7 bases. The CDR3 contains 14 residues. The germline V gene encodes CDR1 SSHAT and CDR2 FNYEAQ (reference sequence). The CDR3 sequence: CASSPQTGPYEQYF. The DNA of the CDR3 is TGTGCTAGCAGCCCTCAGACAGGGCCCTACGAGCAGTACTTC.

This clone has only one observation. The chain links TRBV6-5 to TRBJ1-2; 7 positions agree with TRBD1. The CDR3 runs to 14 residues. The germline gives CDR1 MNHEY, CDR2 SVGAGI. The V gene end was trimmed by 7 bases and the J gene end by 3 bases; junction bases not matched to a gene: 8. The CDR3 here is CASKAQGYDYGYTF. As DNA, the CDR3 is TGTGCCAGCAAAGCACAGGGGTACGACTATGGCTACACCTTC.

The V call is TRBV2, the J call TRBJ1-5; 7 nucleotides match TRBD1. The CDR3 spans 15 residues. CDR1 SNHLY and CDR2 FYNNEI come from the germline V gene. V trimming: 5 bases; J trimming: 1 base; junction bases outside the gene matches: 5. This chain's CDR3 is CASSPGGRSNQPQHF. The CDR3, as DNA: TGTGCCAGCAGTCCAGGGGGTCGGAGCAATCAGCCCCAGCATTTT.

V gene TRBV6-4 combines with J gene TRBJ2-1; TRBD2 matches at 12 bases. Germline-derived CDR1 and CDR2 are MRHNA and SNTAGT. The CDR3 is 18 amino acids. With V trimmed by 0 bases and J by 4 bases, 7 bases remained unmatched. CDR3 nucleotide sequence: TGTGCCAGCAGTGACTCGAGGACTAGCGGGGCGCCTTACAATGAGCAGTTCTTC. Its protein product is CASSDSRTSGAPYNEQFF.

This clone was detected only once. The rearrangement links TRBV4-2 to TRBJ1-2, with 9 nucleotides matching TRBD1. V lost 10 bases and J lost 4; bases outside the gene matches: 10. The CDR3 extends over 14 amino acids. Germline CDR1 reads LGHNA; CDR2 reads YNFKEQ. The chain's CDR3 is CATSRTGDIYGYTF. The CDR3 DNA reads TGTGCCACCTCTCGGACAGGGGATATCTATGGCTACACCTTC.

V and J are TRBV7-2 and TRBJ1-1; possible D gene TRBD1, 5 bases. The ends were cut back, 1 base at V and 5 bases at J, with 14 bases in the middle. Germline values: CDR1 SGHTA, CDR2 FQGNSA. The CDR3 consists of 15 residues. This CDR3 is CASSLVGGVRTEAFF. The CDR3 bases are TGTGCCAGCAGCTTAGTAGGAGGGGTTCGGACTGAAGCTTTCTTT.

The chain uses TRBV7-9 and TRBJ1-2; TRBD1 matches at 7 bases. Germline-derived CDR1 and CDR2 are SEHNR and FQNEAQ (reference sequence). Unmatched junction bases numbered 8, after V lost 4 bases and J lost 6 bases. CDR3 length: 14 residues. CDR3 sequence (DNA): TGTGCCAGCAGCTACCGGGACAGCACAGATGGCTACACCTTC. Amino acids: CASSYRDSTDGYTF.

The CDR3 loop reads CASSLSQGAPEQFF. In DNA, the CDR3 is TGTGCCAGCAGCTTAAGCCAGGGGGCCCCTGAGCAGTTCTTC. The J gene is TRBJ2-1, the V gene TRBV7-3; 8 bases are shared with TRBD1. CDR3 length equals 14 residues. Trimming removed 1 base from V and 9 bases from J; junction bases left unmatched: 5. Germline loops: CDR1 SGHTA, CDR2 FQGTGA.

V gene TRBV18 combines with J gene TRBJ1-1; D remains ambiguous. V lost 3 bases and J lost 6, with 8 bases in between. The CDR3 is 12 amino acids. The V gene's germline CDR1 is KGHSH and CDR2 LQKENI. The CDR3 protein is CASSPRGAEAFF. CDR3 coding DNA: TGTGCCAGCTCACCCCGAGGAGCTGAAGCTTTCTTT.

The V gene is TRBV6-1, the J gene TRBJ1-6; D perhaps matches TRBD1 (5 bases). Deletions cut 4 bases from V and 6 bases from J, with 19 bases between. The CDR3 consists of 17 residues. From germline, CDR1 is MNHNS and CDR2 SASEGT. CDR3 coding DNA: TGTGCCAGCAGTGTAACCGGGGGGTACACCTCTAATTCACCCCTCCACTTT. This sequence encodes CASSVTGGYTSNSPLHF.

The rearrangement links TRBV5-1 to TRBJ2-1, with 10 bases fitting TRBD2. Trimming cost V 3 bases and J 4 bases; bases outside gene matches: 4. CDR1 is SGHRS, CDR2 YFSETQ, per germline. The CDR3 totals 15 residues. The CDR3 here is CASSSGTSDYNEQFF. The CDR3 DNA follows: TGCGCCAGCAGCTCCGGGACTAGCGATTACAATGAGCAGTTCTTC.

The chain joins TRBV18 to TRBJ2-7; tentatively, D is TRBD1 (6 bases). Trimming removed 3 bases at V and 10 bases at J, with 13 bases between. The CDR3 spans 12 residues. CDR1 and CDR2 (germline): KGHSH, LQKENI. CDR3: CASSPTGFEQYF. CDR3 DNA: TGTGCCAGCTCACCTACAGGGTTTGAACAGTACTTC. The whole variable domain, remainder taken from reference TRBV18 and TRBJ2-7, is NAGVMQNPRHLVRRRGQEARLRCSPMKGHSHVYWYRQLPEEGLKFMVYLQKENIIDESGMPKERFSAEFPKEGPSILRIQQVVRGDSAAYFCASSPTGFEQYFGPGTRLTVT.